The sequence of this T cell receptor (beta chain) was determined in a study of identical twins. The study, taken as a whole, reports: Where beta out-of-frame sequences were concerned, excess twin sharing was weaker.

Among all donors, each was a healthy Caucasian. Template switching (which added a universal primer site) was used, and cDNA carried unique molecular identifiers. MiXCR, run by TCRdb on the 5' RACE reads, gives a single entry per CDR3 protein. The sample consists of under 350,000 distinct CDR3 sequences, 7.5% to 9.5% of them appearing once. Note on this clonotype: Its target is not known. It may be a read error: a sequence one base away is much more abundant.

This CDR3 region has 16 residues. V shed 2 bases, J shed 4 bases, and the junction held 10 bases outside the gene matches. This same sample was also taken into another study, of yellow fever vaccine responses in identical twins. That report adds: Twins reportedly had a vaccine T cell response that seemed partly convergent, partly personalized.

The clonotype comes from a woman between 18 and 29 years old in good health. The sequencing sample was made of CD8+ T cells sorted from blood. This chain connects TRBV12-3 or TRBV12-4 to TRBJ2-7, with 8 bases aligning to TRBD1. The DNA for the CDR3 is TGTGCCAGCAGTTTACCATTCGAGACAGGGGAATACGAGCAGTACTTC. Protein sequence: CASSLPFETGEYEQYF.